The sequence of this TCR beta chain was determined in a study of blood T cell repertoires in COVID-19. The V and J ends lost 2 bases and 6 bases respectively, with 19 bases between them. The CDR3 runs to 16 residues. CDR1 and CDR2 (germline): ENHRY, SYGVKD. The authors' processing: Estimation of nucleated cell counts was performed using reference gene primer amplification. TCRdb keeps only in-frame clones here, not all; method: immunoSEQ multiplex PCR. V and J calls and clone size are copied from that table; D and trimming were computed from the DNA. Among 300,000 to 350,000 clones, approximately 83% were seen once, and the ten largest hold around 2.1%. Clinical histories supplied by participants themselves formed the basis of cohort assignment.

The receptor was derived from a man aged 25-40 years who had recovered from COVID-19. The chain joins TRBV10-3 to TRBJ1-1, with D tentatively TRBD1 (6 bases). The sequenced material came from PBMCs or T cells enriched from blood (not recorded which). As DNA, the CDR3 is TGTGCCATCAGTGAGGAGGACAGTCTCTTTCCTTCTGAAGCTTTCTTT. Encoded protein: CAISEEDSLFPSEAFF.